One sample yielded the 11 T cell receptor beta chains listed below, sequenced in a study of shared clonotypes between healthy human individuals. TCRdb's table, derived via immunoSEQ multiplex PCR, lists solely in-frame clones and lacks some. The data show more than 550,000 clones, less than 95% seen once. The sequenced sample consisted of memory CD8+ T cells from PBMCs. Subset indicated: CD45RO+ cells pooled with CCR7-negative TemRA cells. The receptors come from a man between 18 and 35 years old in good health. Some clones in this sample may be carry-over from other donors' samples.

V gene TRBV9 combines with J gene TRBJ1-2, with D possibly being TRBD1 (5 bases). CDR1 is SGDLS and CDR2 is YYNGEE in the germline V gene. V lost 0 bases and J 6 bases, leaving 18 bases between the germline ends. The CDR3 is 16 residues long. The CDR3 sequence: CASSVGRTPPGDGYTF. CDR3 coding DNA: TGTGCCAGCAGCGTAGGACGGACGCCTCCGGGGGATGGCTACACCTTC.

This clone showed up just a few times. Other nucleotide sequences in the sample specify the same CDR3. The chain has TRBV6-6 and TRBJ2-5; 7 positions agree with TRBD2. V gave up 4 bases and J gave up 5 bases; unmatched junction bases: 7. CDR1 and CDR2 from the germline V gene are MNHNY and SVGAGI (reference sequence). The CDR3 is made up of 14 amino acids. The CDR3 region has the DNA TGTGCCAGCAGTTCGGACCCGGGGGGTGAGACCCAGTACTTC. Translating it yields CASSSDPGGETQYF.

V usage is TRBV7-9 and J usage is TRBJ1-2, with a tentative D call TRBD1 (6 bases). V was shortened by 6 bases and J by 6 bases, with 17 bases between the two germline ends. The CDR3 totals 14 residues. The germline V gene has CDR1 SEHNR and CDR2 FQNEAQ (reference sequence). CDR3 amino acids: CASSQGYEGDGYTF. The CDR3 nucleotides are TGTGCCAGCAGTCAGGGGTACGAAGGGGATGGCTACACCTTC. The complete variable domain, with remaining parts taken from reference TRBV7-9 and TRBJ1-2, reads DTGVSQNPRHKITKRGQNVTFRCDPISEHNRLYWYRQTLGQGPEFLTYFQNEAQLEKSRLLSDRFSAERPKGSFSTLEIQRTEQGDSAMYLCASSQGYEGDGYTFGSGTRLTVV.

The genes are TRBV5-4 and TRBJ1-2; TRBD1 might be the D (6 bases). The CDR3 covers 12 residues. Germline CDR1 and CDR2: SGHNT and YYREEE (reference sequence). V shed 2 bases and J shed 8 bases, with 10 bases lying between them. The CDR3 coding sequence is TGTGCCAGCAGCTTTTCGGGGGGCGGCTACACCTTC. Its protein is CASSFSGGGYTF.

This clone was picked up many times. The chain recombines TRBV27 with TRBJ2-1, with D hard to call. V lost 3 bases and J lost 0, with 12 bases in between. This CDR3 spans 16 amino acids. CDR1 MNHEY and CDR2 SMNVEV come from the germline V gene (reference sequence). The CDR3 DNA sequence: TGTGCCAGCAGTTTTGTGGGCGGCGACTCCTACAATGAGCAGTTCTTC. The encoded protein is CASSFVGGDSYNEQFF.

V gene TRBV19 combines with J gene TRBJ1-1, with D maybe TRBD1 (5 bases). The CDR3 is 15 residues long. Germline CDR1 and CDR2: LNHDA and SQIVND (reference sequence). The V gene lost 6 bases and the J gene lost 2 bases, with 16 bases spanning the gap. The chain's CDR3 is CASSRDGWQNTEAFF. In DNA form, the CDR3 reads TGTGCCAGTAGCAGGGACGGCTGGCAAAACACTGAAGCTTTCTTT.

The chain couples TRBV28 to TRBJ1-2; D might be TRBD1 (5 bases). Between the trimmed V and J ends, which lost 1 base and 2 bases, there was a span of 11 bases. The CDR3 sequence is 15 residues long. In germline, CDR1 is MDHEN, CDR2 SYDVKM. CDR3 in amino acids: CASSLSEGINYGYTF. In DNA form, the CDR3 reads TGTGCCAGCAGTTTATCGGAGGGGATAAACTATGGCTACACCTTC.

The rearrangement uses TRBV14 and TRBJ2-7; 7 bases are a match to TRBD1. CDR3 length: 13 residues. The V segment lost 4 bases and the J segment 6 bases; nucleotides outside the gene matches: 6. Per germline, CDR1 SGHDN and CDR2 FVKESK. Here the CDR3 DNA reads TGTGCCAGCAGCCGTTCAGGGGGTGGCGAGCAGTACTTC. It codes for CASSRSGGGEQYF.

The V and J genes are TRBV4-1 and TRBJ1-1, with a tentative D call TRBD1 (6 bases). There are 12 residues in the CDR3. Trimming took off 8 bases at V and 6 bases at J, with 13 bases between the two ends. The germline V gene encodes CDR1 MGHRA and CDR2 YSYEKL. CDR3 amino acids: CASGSGVPEAFF. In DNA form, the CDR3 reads TGCGCCAGCGGGTCAGGGGTTCCTGAAGCTTTCTTT.

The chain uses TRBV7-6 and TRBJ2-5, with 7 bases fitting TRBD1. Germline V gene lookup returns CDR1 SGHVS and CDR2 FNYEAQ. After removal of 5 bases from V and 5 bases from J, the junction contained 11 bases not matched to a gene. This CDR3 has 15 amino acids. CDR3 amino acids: CASSPEGAGEETQYF. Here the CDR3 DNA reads TGTGCCAGCAGCCCCGAGGGGGCAGGGGAGGAGACCCAGTACTTC. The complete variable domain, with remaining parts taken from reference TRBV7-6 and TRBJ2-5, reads GAGVSQSPRYKVTKRGQDVALRCDPISGHVSLYWYRQALGQGPEFLTYFNYEAQQDKSGLPNDRFSAERPEGSISTLTIQRTEQRDSAMYRCASSPEGAGEETQYFGPGTRLLVL.

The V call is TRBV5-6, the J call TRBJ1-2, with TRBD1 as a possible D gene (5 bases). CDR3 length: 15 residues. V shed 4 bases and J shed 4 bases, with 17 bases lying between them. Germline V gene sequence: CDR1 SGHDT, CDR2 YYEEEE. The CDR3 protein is CASSINGAGGYGYTF. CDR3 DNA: TGTGCCAGCAGCATAAACGGGGCGGGCGGCTATGGCTACACCTTC.